A single sample gave rise to the 26 T cell receptor beta chains below, sequenced in a study of blood T cell repertoires in COVID-19. Using immunoSEQ multiplex PCR, the repertoire was profiled, and TCRdb retains in-frame clones only, with some absent. Of roughly 170,000 clones in the sample, approximately 85% are singletons; the top ten hold roughly 1.2%. The sequenced sample consisted of peripheral blood. These receptor sequences come from a man aged 60-69 years who had recovered from COVID-19.

V and J are TRBV3-1 (or the pseudogene TRBV3-2) and TRBJ1-1; 9 nucleotides agree with TRBD1. The CDR3 runs 13 residues. The germline CDR1 and CDR2 sequences are LGHDT and YNNKEL (reference sequence). V was pared by 6 bases and J by 8 bases, with 7 bases of the junction left unmatched. CDR3 sequence reads: CASSYRGRAEAFF. The CDR3 nucleotides read TGTGCCAGCAGTTACAGGGGGCGGGCGGAAGCTTTCTTT.

This chain connects TRBV20-1 to TRBJ1-5; D is undetermined. Germline CDR1 DFQATT, CDR2 SNEGSKA (reference sequence). This CDR3 has 8 amino acids. Here the CDR3 DNA reads TGCAGCGGGCAGCCCCAGCATTTT. Amino acids: CSGQPQHF.

V usage is TRBV20-1 and J usage is TRBJ1-1, with no clear D. The V gene lost 5 bases and the J gene lost 2 bases, with 6 bases spanning the gap. Looked up from germline, CDR1 is DFQATT and CDR2 is SNEGSKA (reference sequence). The CDR3 is made up of 11 amino acids. The CDR3 bases are TGCAGTGCTGAGAGTAACACTGAAGCTTTCTTT. Translation gives CSAESNTEAFF.

The CDR3 region has the DNA TGTGCCACCAGTGACCCCCGACAGATTTCCTACGAGCAGTACTTC. Encoded protein: CATSDPRQISYEQYF. The J gene is TRBJ2-7, the V gene TRBV24-1, with D tentatively TRBD1 (5 bases). The CDR3 spans 15 residues. V was clipped by 4 bases and J by 1 base, with 13 bases between them. CDR1 is KGHDR, CDR2 SFDVKD, per germline.

This CDR3 reads CASSFSTYEQYF. Written as DNA, the CDR3 is TGTGCCAGCAGTTTCAGTACCTACGAGCAGTACTTC. The J gene is TRBJ2-7, the V gene TRBV12-3 or TRBV12-4; D is undetermined. Trimming removed 3 bases from V and 2 bases from J, with 5 bases in between. The CDR3 extends over 12 amino acids.

This clone occurred once. The chain recombines TRBV29-1 with TRBJ1-1; D unresolved. The CDR3 sequence is 13 residues long. Germline V gene lookup returns CDR1 SQVTM and CDR2 ANQGSEA. Trimming cost V 3 bases and J 1 base, with 9 bases left between them. CDR3 bases: TGCAGCGTTGAGCGGAGCTCGAACACTGAAGCTTTCTTT. Translating gives CSVERSSNTEAFF.

The chain carries TRBV29-1 and TRBJ1-2; tentative D call: TRBD1 (5 bases). The CDR3 extends over 13 amino acids. Trimming pared 2 bases from V and 3 bases from J, leaving 10 bases between. CDR1 SQVTM and CDR2 ANQGSEA come from the germline V gene. The CDR3 region has the DNA TGCAGCGTTGAAAGGCGACAGTACTATGGCTACACCTTC. It encodes CSVERRQYYGYTF.

The rearrangement uses TRBV24-1 and TRBJ1-4; D remains unclear. Trimming removed 1 base at V and 5 bases at J, with 4 bases between. This CDR3 spans 13 amino acids. Per germline, CDR1 KGHDR and CDR2 SFDVKD. CDR3: CATSDFRNEKLFF. CDR3 nucleotide sequence: TGTGCCACCAGTGATTTCAGGAATGAAAAACTGTTTTTT.

The rearrangement uses TRBV3-1 (or the pseudogene TRBV3-2) and TRBJ1-6, with 10 bases aligning to TRBD1. The CDR3 extends over 15 amino acids. J gave up 7 bases and V 4 bases, and 4 bases lay outside the gene matches. Germline loops: CDR1 LGHDT, CDR2 YNNKEL (reference sequence). The CDR3 DNA sequence: TGTGCCAGCAGCCTGACAGGGGGCTTAAATTCACCCCTCCACTTT. It encodes CASSLTGGLNSPLHF.

The chain carries TRBV18 and TRBJ2-3; a weak D match, TRBD1 (6 bases). V dropped 3 bases and J dropped 6 bases, with 10 bases sitting between them. Germline loops: CDR1 KGHSH, CDR2 LQKENI. The CDR3 has 13 amino acids. The CDR3 spells CASSPNRDDTQYF. The CDR3 nucleotides are TGTGCCAGCTCACCGAACAGGGATGATACGCAGTATTTT.

This chain's CDR3 is CASSPRGLPNTGELFF. In DNA, the CDR3 is TGTGCCAGCAGCCCAAGGGGCTTACCGAACACCGGGGAGCTGTTTTTT. The chain joins TRBV7-8 to TRBJ2-2, with D tentatively TRBD1 (5 bases). CDR3 size: 16 residues. Germline CDR1 SGHVS, CDR2 FQNEAQ. Trimming left V 5 bases short and J 0 bases short, with 13 bases between.

V usage is TRBV12-3 or TRBV12-4 and J usage is TRBJ1-5, with D possibly TRBD1 on 5 matching bases. Trimming took 6 bases from V and 5 from J, leaving 11 bases between them. The CDR3 spans 13 residues. CDR3 loop: CASSTGGDQPQHF. CDR3 sequence (DNA): TGTGCCAGCAGCACGGGGGGGGATCAGCCCCAGCATTTT.

The CDR3 protein is CASSQDWSGGNLGNEQFF. CDR3 in DNA: TGTGCCAGCAGCCAAGATTGGTCGGGGGGCAACCTAGGCAATGAGCAGTTCTTC. The chain recombines TRBV3-1 (or the pseudogene TRBV3-2) with TRBJ2-1; a possible D gene is TRBD2 (7 bases). CDR1 and CDR2 from the germline V gene are LGHDT and YNNKEL (reference sequence). The CDR3 covers 18 residues. V was clipped by 0 bases and J by 6 bases, with 21 bases between them.

The gene calls are TRBV12-3 or TRBV12-4 and TRBJ1-4; D is ambiguous. CDR3 length: 13 residues. V lost 3 bases and J lost 4, with 6 bases in between. The CDR3 loop is CASSFSGNEKLFF. CDR3 bases: TGTGCCAGCAGTTTCTCGGGTAATGAAAAACTGTTTTTT.

This clone was detected only a few times. The chain couples TRBV28 to TRBJ1-5; tentative D call: TRBD1 (6 bases). Germline CDR1 reads MDHEN; CDR2 reads SYDVKM. Trimming removed 5 bases at V and 6 bases at J, with 17 bases between. The CDR3 has 15 amino acids. CDR3 sequence (DNA): TGTGCCAGCAGTCCCGGGAGGGGGGAAACTCAGCCCCAGCATTTT. Amino acids: CASSPGRGETQPQHF. The complete variable domain, with remaining parts taken from reference TRBV28 and TRBJ1-5, reads DVKVTQSSRYLVKRTGEKVFLECVQDMDHENMFWYRQDPGLGLRLIYFSYDVKMKEKGDIPEGYSVSREKKERFSLILESASTNQTSMYLCASSPGRGETQPQHFGDGTRLSIL.

The chain joins TRBV10-3 to TRBJ1-1, with D possibly TRBD1 on 6 matching bases. This CDR3 has 15 residues. Per germline, CDR1 ENHRY and CDR2 SYGVKD. The ends were cut back, 4 bases at V and 1 base at J, with 13 bases in the middle. Written as DNA, the CDR3 is TGTGCCATCAGTGTGGCAGGGGCCTCGAACACTGAAGCTTTCTTT. It encodes CAISVAGASNTEAFF.

This chain uses TRBV4-3 with TRBJ1-5; D remains ambiguous. This CDR3 comprises 14 residues. Germline-derived CDR1 and CDR2 are LGHNA and YSLEER. The V end lost 5 bases, the J end lost 2 bases, and 10 bases lay between the germline ends. This CDR3 is CASSTWRGNQPQHF. In DNA form, the CDR3 reads TGCGCCAGCAGCACCTGGAGGGGCAATCAGCCCCAGCATTTT.

The chain has TRBV28 and TRBJ1-1; TRBD1 matches 10 bases. CDR3 length equals 16 residues. CDR1 is MDHEN, CDR2 SYDVKM, per germline. V lost 2 bases, J lost 1 base, and 4 bases stayed unmatched. CDR3 nucleotides: TGTGCCAGCAGTTTAGGACAGGGGGTCGGGAACACTGAAGCTTTCTTT. Translation gives CASSLGQGVGNTEAFF.

The chain employs TRBV7-2 and TRBJ2-2; 14 bases agree with TRBD2. Trimming at V came to 5 bases and at J to 3 bases, leaving 8 bases not matched to a gene. The CDR3 has 18 amino acids. CDR1 and CDR2 (germline): SGHTA, FQGNSA. DNA of the CDR3: TGTGCCAGCAGCAGGACTAGCGGGGGGTCGTTGTACACCGGGGAGCTGTTTTTT. Encoded protein: CASSRTSGGSLYTGELFF.

V gene TRBV7-2 combines with J gene TRBJ2-2; D is possibly TRBD1 (5 bases). Per the germline V gene, CDR1 is SGHTA and CDR2 is FQGNSA. V lost 4 bases to trimming and J lost 1 base, with 10 bases between them. The CDR3 runs 15 residues. The DNA of the CDR3 is TGTGCCAGCAGCTCCGGACACCAGAACACCGGGGAGCTGTTTTTT. Translation: CASSSGHQNTGELFF.

The gene calls are TRBV5-4 and TRBJ2-7; no definite D call. The CDR3 has 13 residues. Germline V lookup: CDR1 SGHNT, CDR2 YYREEE (reference sequence). The V end was cut by 0 bases, the J end by 5 bases, with 9 bases between. The CDR3 is CASSLGASDEQYF. CDR3 nucleotide sequence: TGTGCCAGCAGCTTGGGGGCCTCAGACGAGCAGTACTTC. Supplemented by reference TRBV5-4 and TRBJ2-7, the full variable domain reads ETGVTQSPTHLIKTRGQQVTLRCSSQSGHNTVSWYQQALGQGPQFIFQYYREEENGRGNFPPRFSGLQFPNYSSELNVNALELDDSALYLCASSLGASDEQYFGPGTRLTVT.

The chain carries TRBV9 and TRBJ2-3, with 8 bases identical to TRBD2. Unmatched junction bases numbered 6, after V lost 4 bases and J lost 5 bases. Germline CDR1 reads SGDLS; CDR2 reads YYNGEE. The CDR3 spans 14 residues. The DNA for the CDR3 is TGTGCCAGCAGCACCGGGACTAGAGGAGATACGCAGTATTTT. This codes for CASSTGTRGDTQYF.

This clone was observed once. The V and J genes are TRBV4-1 and TRBJ1-4, with D tentatively TRBD1 (5 bases). Deletions cut 1 base from V and 5 bases from J, with 14 bases between. The CDR3 totals 16 residues. Germline V gene sequence: CDR1 MGHRA, CDR2 YSYEKL. As DNA, the CDR3 is TGCGCCAGCAGCCAAGTTCTGGGCAGGGAAAATGAAAAACTGTTTTTT. Its translation: CASSQVLGRENEKLFF.

CDR3 residues: CASGPFGDYEQYF. The CDR3 nucleotides are TGTGCCAGCGGTCCATTCGGGGACTACGAGCAGTACTTC. This chain uses TRBV5-6 with TRBJ2-7, with D maybe TRBD2 (5 bases). Trimming shortened V by 7 bases and J by 3 bases, and 14 bases separated the two germline ends. This CDR3 region has 13 residues. Germline CDR1 SGHDT, CDR2 YYEEEE.

J is TRBJ1-4 and V is TRBV7-8, with D maybe TRBD1 (5 bases). Per the germline V gene, CDR1 is SGHVS and CDR2 is FQNEAQ. The CDR3 length is 15 residues. V lost 5 bases and J lost 8, with 18 bases in between. The CDR3 coding sequence is TGTGCCAGCAGCGTCGACAGTAACCTCGAGGAAAAACTGTTTTTT. Translated: CASSVDSNLEEKLFF.

V and J are TRBV7-2 and TRBJ1-4, with TRBD1 identical over 7 bases. Germline V gene sequence: CDR1 SGHTA, CDR2 FQGNSA. With 4 bases clipped from V and 3 bases from J, the junction kept 2 bases outside the gene matches. CDR3 length: 14 residues. CDR3 in DNA: TGTGCCAGCAGCTCCAGGGGGGCTAATGAAAAACTGTTTTTT. This codes for CASSSRGANEKLFF.